This T cell receptor (beta chain) was captured in a study of identical twins. General study results and limits: Beta clonotypes that were abundant in cord blood contained fewer insertions, a pattern absent from memory repertoires. Beta out-of-frame sequences showed weaker excess twin sharing.

Each cDNA held unique molecular identifiers, and template switching gave it a universal primer site. From the 5' RACE reads, TCRdb called clonotypes with MiXCR, one entry per CDR3 protein. Of more than 1.5 million distinct CDR3 sequences in the sample, roughly a third are singletons; the top ten hold approximately 0.29%. As regards this clonotype: As yet, its antigen is unknown.

CDR3 length: 15 amino acids. The V gene lost 3 bases and the J gene lost 0 bases, with 11 bases spanning the gap. Germline V gene lookup returns CDR1 KGHSH and CDR2 LQKENI. The rearrangement joins TRBV18 to TRBJ2-5; D gene ambiguous. The specimen sequenced was cord blood. This sequence was found in a newborn girl in good health. This CDR3 is CASSPGQSDQETQYF. CDR3 coding DNA: TGTGCCAGCTCACCGGGCCAGAGTGACCAAGAGACCCAGTACTTC.